The 11 T cell receptor beta chains given below trace back to one sample, sequenced in a study of T cells in Graves' hyperthyroidism and ophthalmopathy. Authors of the study amplified TCR beta CDR3 regions from RNA transcripts. HTBI primers were used for first-round RT-PCR of the TCR CDR3. TCRdb redid the calling of the multiplex PCR reads with MiXCR, one entry per CDR3 protein. Of roughly 100,000 distinct CDR3 sequences listed, roughly 50% were seen once; the top ten hold about 26%. Sequenced: blood. The receptors shown here come from a man in his forties with Graves' hyperthyroidism.

In this sample, this clonotype turned up a few times. A much more abundant neighbour one base away suggests this may be a read error. The gene calls are TRBV12-3 or TRBV12-4 and TRBJ1-5, with 7 bases that match TRBD1. The CDR3 spans 15 residues. V dropped 5 bases and J dropped 4; count of bases not matched to a gene: 8. CDR3 nucleotide sequence: TGTGCCAGCAGTCTCTTAGGGGGCGCAAATCAGCCCCAGCATTTT. It codes for CASSLLGGANQPQHF.

As regards this clonotype: Germline is not matched at one junction end, which may reflect a read error. This chain uses TRBV10-3 with TRBJ1-5, with D perhaps TRBD1 (5 bases). This CDR3 is 17 amino acids long. The germline V gene encodes CDR1 ENHRY and CDR2 SYGVKD. Written as DNA, the CDR3 is TGTGCCAGCAGTTTTCTCGGGGCACTAGATAGCAATCAGCCCCAGCATTTT. Its translation is CASSFLGALDSNQPQHF.

The chain links TRBV5-1 to TRBJ1-5; D is undetermined. CDR1 SGHRS and CDR2 YFSETQ come from the germline V gene. This CDR3 has 15 amino acids. Between the trimmed V and J ends, which lost 2 bases and 3 bases, there was a span of 12 bases. For the CDR3, the DNA is TGCGCCAGCAGCTTAGGCCGACACGACAATCAGCCCCAGCATTTT. The encoded protein is CASSLGRHDNQPQHF.

The chain recombines TRBV6-6 with TRBJ2-7; 8 bases align to TRBD1. With 5 bases clipped from V and 7 bases from J, the junction kept 10 bases outside the gene matches. CDR1 MNHNY and CDR2 SVGAGI come from the germline V gene (reference sequence). The CDR3 has 14 amino acids. The chain's CDR3 is CASSEFGQGAEQYF. The CDR3 coding sequence is TGTGCCAGCAGTGAATTCGGACAGGGCGCAGAGCAGTACTTC.

Turning to this clonotype: At one end, the junction sequence differs from germline, possibly due to a read error. The chain uses TRBV7-9 and TRBJ2-1; D might be TRBD1 (6 bases). Looked up from germline, CDR1 is SEHNR and CDR2 is FQNEAQ (reference sequence). CDR3 length equals 15 residues. The CDR3 is CASSPQGQSYNEQFF. The CDR3 nucleotides are TGTGCTAGCAGTCCTCAAGGACAGTCCTACAATGAGCAGTTCTTC.

This clonotype was detected many times. The V gene is TRBV5-8, the J gene TRBJ2-7; D may match TRBD1 or TRBD2 (6 bases each). V was cut by 0 bases and J by 4 bases, with 14 bases left in between. Per the germline V gene, CDR1 is SGHTS and CDR2 is YDEGEE. The CDR3 loop spans 15 amino acids. The CDR3 region has the DNA TGTGCCAGCAGCTTGGCAGGCCGGGGGCGGTACGAGCAGTACTTC. Residues: CASSLAGRGRYEQYF.

This clonotype was counted many times. The rearrangement links TRBV12-3 or TRBV12-4 to TRBJ1-1, with D possibly being TRBD1 (6 bases). The V and J ends lost 6 bases and 5 bases respectively, with 13 bases between them. The CDR3 consists of 13 residues. This chain's CDR3 is CASSLRGGTEAFF. DNA for the CDR3: TGTGCCAGCAGCCTCAGGGGCGGGACTGAAGCTTTCTTT.

This clonotype was found many times. The chain combines TRBV7-9 with TRBJ2-1; D is unclear. Germline V gene sequence: CDR1 SEHNR, CDR2 FQNEAQ (reference sequence). The CDR3 covers 15 residues. V was shortened by 1 base and J by 3 bases, with 10 bases between the two germline ends. Written as DNA, the CDR3 is TGTGCCAGCAGCTTAGGCGAGACACTCTACAATGAGCAGTTCTTC. Translating gives CASSLGETLYNEQFF.

The chain is built from TRBV10-1 and TRBJ2-4; 15 bases match TRBD2. V shed 9 bases, J shed 6 bases, and the junction held 3 bases outside the gene matches. Germline loops: CDR1 WNHNN, CDR2 SYGVQD (reference sequence). This CDR3 comprises 14 residues. Here the CDR3 reads CARGLAGGPNIQYF. The CDR3 coding sequence is TGCGCCAGAGGACTAGCGGGGGGGCCAAACATTCAGTACTTC.

This clonotype was counted many times. The J gene is TRBJ2-7, the V gene TRBV7-8; 7 nucleotides align to TRBD1. The germline V gene has CDR1 SGHVS and CDR2 FQNEAQ. V shed 3 bases, J shed 6 bases, and the junction held 8 bases outside the gene matches. The CDR3 has 14 residues. CDR3 sequence reads: CASSLGQSHSEQYF. The CDR3 DNA is TGTGCCAGCAGCTTGGGACAGTCCCATAGCGAGCAGTACTTC.

The gene calls are TRBV3-1 and TRBJ2-3, with D maybe TRBD2 (6 bases). Germline loops: CDR1 LGHDT, CDR2 YNNKEL (reference sequence). CDR3 length equals 14 residues. V was clipped by 6 bases and J by 1 base, with 11 bases between them. The CDR3 DNA reads TGTGCCAGCAGTGGGGACTTCCGCACAGATACGCAGTATTTT. This sequence encodes CASSGDFRTDTQYF.